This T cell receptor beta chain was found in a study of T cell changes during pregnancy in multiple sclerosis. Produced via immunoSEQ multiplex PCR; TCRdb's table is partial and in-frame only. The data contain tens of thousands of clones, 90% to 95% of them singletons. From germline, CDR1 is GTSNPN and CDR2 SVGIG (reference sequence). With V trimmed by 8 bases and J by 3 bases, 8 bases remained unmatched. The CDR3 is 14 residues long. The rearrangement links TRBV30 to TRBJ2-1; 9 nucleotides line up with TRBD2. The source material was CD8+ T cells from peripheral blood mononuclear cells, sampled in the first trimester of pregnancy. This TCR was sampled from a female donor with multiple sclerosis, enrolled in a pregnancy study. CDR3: CAGSGGDYYNEQFF. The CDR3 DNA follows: TGTGCCGGTAGCGGGGGTGACTACTACAATGAGCAGTTCTTC.